A single sample gave rise to the 18 T cell receptor beta chains below, sequenced in a study of identical twins. Using its own MiXCR run on the 5' RACE reads, TCRdb lists one record per CDR3 protein. This table has some 230,000 distinct CDR3 sequences, approximately 7.1% appearing once. Another study also made use of these data, one on T cells expressing NK-cell markers.

Sequenced: CD8+ T cells sorted from blood. The receptors were sampled from a woman younger than 30 in good health.

A few counts support this clonotype. The gene calls are TRBV7-9 and TRBJ2-2; 9 bases align to TRBD1. With V trimmed by 5 bases and J by 6 bases, 10 bases remained unmatched. CDR3 length: 16 residues. CDR1 and CDR2 (germline): SEHNR, FQNEAQ (reference sequence). The CDR3 region is CASSPKQGAMAGELFF. The CDR3 DNA sequence: TGTGCCAGCAGCCCCAAACAGGGGGCGATGGCCGGGGAGCTGTTTTTT.

This clonotype was picked up many times. The rearrangement links TRBV12-3 or TRBV12-4 to TRBJ1-2; possible D gene TRBD1, 5 bases. With 5 bases removed from V and 4 bases from J, the gap between germline ends came to 17 bases. CDR3 length: 15 amino acids. CDR3 DNA sequence: TGTGCCAGCAGTCCCCCCTGGGGGGGAAGCTATGGCTACACCTTC. This encodes CASSPPWGGSYGYTF.

In nucleotides, the CDR3 is TGTGCCAGCAGCTTGTACGGGACTAGCTTTTTGGCTTACGAGCAGTACTTC. This encodes CASSLYGTSFLAYEQYF. The rearrangement joins TRBV5-6 to TRBJ2-7, with 9 bases fitting TRBD2. Germline V gene sequence: CDR1 SGHDT, CDR2 YYEEEE. This CDR3 region has 17 residues. V gave up 1 base and J gave up 4 bases; unmatched junction bases: 12.

This clonotype was observed at least ten times. V gene TRBV27 combines with J gene TRBJ2-7, with TRBD2 matching over 10 bases. With 7 bases clipped from V and 7 bases from J, the junction kept 10 bases outside the gene matches. The germline V gene has CDR1 MNHEY and CDR2 SMNVEV (reference sequence). The CDR3 is 14 amino acids. CDR3 residues: CASISSGGAKEQYF. The CDR3 nucleotides read TGTGCCAGCATATCGAGCGGGGGGGCGAAAGAGCAGTACTTC.

This clonotype was detected only a few times. The chain combines TRBV19 with TRBJ1-1; possible D gene TRBD1, 5 bases. CDR3 size: 11 residues. Germline V gene data show CDR1 as LNHDA and CDR2 as SQIVND (reference sequence). Trimming left V 6 bases short and J 7 bases short, with 9 bases between. CDR3 nucleotides: TGTGCCAGTAGAATGGGGCTTGAAGCTTTCTTT. Residues: CASRMGLEAFF.

Written as DNA, the CDR3 is TGTGCCAGCAGTACCCCCTCGGGACAGGGTGGCTCGTCCTACGAGCAGTACTTC. Its protein product is CASSTPSGQGGSSYEQYF. This rearrangement joins TRBV6-1 to TRBJ2-7; 9 bases fit TRBD1. Germline V CDR1 and CDR2: MNHNS, SASEGT. After removal of 5 bases from V and 1 base from J, the junction contained 15 bases not matched to a gene. The CDR3 sequence is 18 residues long.

This sequence joins TRBV12-3 or TRBV12-4 and TRBJ2-3; 7 bases agree with TRBD2. The V segment lost 3 bases and the J segment 1 base; nucleotides outside the gene matches: 4. The CDR3 is 15 residues long. DNA of the CDR3: TGTGCCAGCAGTTTTATCCGGGGGGGCACAGATACGCAGTATTTT. This sequence encodes CASSFIRGGTDTQYF.

This clonotype has at least ten counts. The CDR3 nucleotides are TGTGCCAGCAGTTTATCGACAGGGCATGGGCAGTTCTTC. Its translation: CASSLSTGHGQFF. The chain recombines TRBV27 with TRBJ2-1; 7 nucleotides line up with TRBD1. This CDR3 has 13 amino acids. After removal of 0 bases from V and 12 bases from J, the junction contained 5 bases not matched to a gene. Germline V gene sequence: CDR1 MNHEY, CDR2 SMNVEV (reference sequence).

This clonotype has a handful of counts. The V and J genes are TRBV6-1 and TRBJ2-3; TRBD1 or TRBD2 may be the D gene (5 bases each). Germline CDR1 is MNHNS and CDR2 is SASEGT. V was trimmed by 0 bases and J by 5 bases, leaving 12 bases between them. The CDR3 is 15 residues long. CDR3 protein: CASSEAVRGIDTQYF. CDR3 DNA sequence: TGTGCCAGCAGTGAAGCTGTGAGGGGTATAGATACGCAGTATTTT.

This clonotype occurred many times. The chain employs TRBV6-5 and TRBJ2-2, with TRBD1 matching over 10 bases. CDR1 is MNHEY, CDR2 SVGAGI, per germline. V lost 4 bases and J lost 3; bases outside the gene matches: 5. This CDR3 is 16 amino acids long. The CDR3 spells CASSSRQGAHTGELFF. The CDR3 DNA is TGTGCCAGCAGTTCCAGACAGGGGGCACACACCGGGGAGCTGTTTTTT.

This clonotype came up many times. J is TRBJ2-1 and V is TRBV7-7; TRBD2 aligns across 11 bases. The CDR3 runs to 17 residues. Germline CDR1 SSHAT, CDR2 FNYEAQ (reference sequence). The CDR3 DNA reads TGTGCTAGCCCCGTGGGCCCTGGACTAGCGGGTCCGAATGAGCAGTTCTTC. Translating it yields CASPVGPGLAGPNEQFF.

This clonotype was seen many times. The chain combines TRBV29-1 with TRBJ1-2; no firm D call. CDR1 is SQVTM, CDR2 ANQGSEA, per germline. This CDR3 is built from 15 residues. Trimming cost V 6 bases and J 0 bases, with 17 bases left between them. CDR3 amino acids: CSVLPDGETNYGYTF. CDR3 nucleotides: TGCAGCGTCCTCCCCGACGGTGAGACTAACTATGGCTACACCTTC.

This clonotype turned up a few times. The gene calls are TRBV20-1 and TRBJ2-2; 8 bases align to TRBD2. The CDR3 covers 16 residues. V lost 6 bases and J lost 4; bases outside the gene matches: 13. CDR1 is DFQATT and CDR2 is SNEGSKA in the germline V gene (reference sequence). In DNA form, the CDR3 reads TGCAGTGCATCCGACACCAGCGGGAGTGGCACCGGGGAGCTGTTTTTT. Translation gives CSASDTSGSGTGELFF.

In this sample, this clonotype turned up many times. The chain uses TRBV4-3 and TRBJ2-1; 10 nucleotides match TRBD1. V shed 4 bases and J 6 bases; nucleotides not matched to a gene: 6. This CDR3 comprises 15 residues. CDR1 LGHNA and CDR2 YSLEER come from the germline V gene. CDR3 bases: TGCGCCAGCAGCCTTACCGGGACAGGGGCCAATGAGCAGTTCTTC. Translation gives CASSLTGTGANEQFF.

The rearrangement joins TRBV5-6 to TRBJ1-4; D possibly corresponds to TRBD1 (6 bases). The CDR3 spans 13 residues. Germline V gene lookup returns CDR1 SGHDT and CDR2 YYEEEE. V was pared by 3 bases and J by 8 bases, with 11 bases between. The CDR3: CASSYGTPEKLFF. The CDR3 DNA is TGTGCCAGCAGCTACGGGACACCCGAAAAACTGTTTTTT.

This clonotype was found many times. The J gene is TRBJ2-1, the V gene TRBV20-1; 10 bases map to TRBD2. After removal of 8 bases from V and 7 bases from J, the junction contained 11 bases not matched to a gene. The CDR3 has 14 residues. Germline loops: CDR1 DFQATT, CDR2 SNEGSKA (reference sequence). CDR3 coding DNA: TGCAGTTCTTGGGCGGGGACTAGCGATAATGAGCAGTTCTTC. Translated: CSSWAGTSDNEQFF.

The chain couples TRBV12-3 or TRBV12-4 to TRBJ2-7, with D possibly being TRBD2 (7 bases). The CDR3 has 16 amino acids. V was trimmed by 4 bases and J by 1 base, leaving 17 bases between them. The DNA for the CDR3 is TGTGCCAGCAGTTCTACAAGCGGGACACCGTCCTACGAGCAGTACTTC. Translated: CASSSTSGTPSYEQYF.

This clonotype occurred a few times. The chain links TRBV5-5 to TRBJ2-7, with D tentatively TRBD1 (6 bases). Trimming took off 4 bases at V and 3 bases at J, with 17 bases between the two ends. The CDR3 sequence is 15 residues long. Germline V gene lookup returns CDR1 SGHKS and CDR2 YYEKEE (reference sequence). The CDR3 is CASSPWAGEGYEQYF. Here the CDR3 DNA reads TGTGCCAGCAGCCCGTGGGCAGGGGAAGGCTACGAGCAGTACTTC.